Below are 5 T cell receptor beta chains sequenced from a single sample in a study of cytomegalovirus exposure and HLA in healthy donors. The PCR was carried out with 60 Vbeta primers and 13 Jbeta primers. TCRdb keeps only in-frame clones here, not all; method: immunoSEQ multiplex PCR. The repertoire consists of 77,000 or so clones, with approximately 71% occurring once and the leading ten covering 5.5% to 8.5%. Material for sequencing was PBMCs. These receptors came from a woman aged 40 to 49 in good health and CMV-seronegative.

The V gene is TRBV10-2, the J gene TRBJ1-1; D perhaps matches TRBD1 (6 bases). This CDR3 is 13 amino acids long. The ends were cut back, 2 bases at V and 7 bases at J, with 11 bases in the middle. Germline V gene data show CDR1 as WSHSY and CDR2 as SAAADI. The CDR3 reads CASSEGQLIEAFF. CDR3 nucleotide sequence: TGCGCCAGCAGTGAGGGACAGCTAATTGAAGCTTTCTTT.

The chain couples TRBV28 to TRBJ2-7; 9 bases match TRBD2. Per the germline V gene, CDR1 is MDHEN and CDR2 is SYDVKM. This CDR3 is built from 14 residues. V was pared by 2 bases and J by 5 bases, with 4 bases of the junction left unmatched. In DNA, the CDR3 is TGTGCCAGCAGTTTAATAGCGGGAGCCCACGAGCAGTACTTC. Protein: CASSLIAGAHEQYF.

This chain links TRBV10-2 with TRBJ1-4; no definite D call. Per the germline V gene, CDR1 is WSHSY and CDR2 is SAAADI. This CDR3 has 15 amino acids. The ends were cut back, 6 bases at V and 0 bases at J, with 11 bases in the middle. CDR3 amino acids: CASRPPRATNEKLFF. CDR3 bases: TGCGCCAGCAGACCCCCGCGGGCAACTAATGAAAAACTGTTTTTT.

The chain is built from TRBV2 and TRBJ2-7; D is possibly TRBD1 (6 bases). Trimming cost V 6 bases and J 0 bases, with 12 bases left between them. The CDR3 spans 14 residues. Germline CDR1 reads SNHLY; CDR2 reads FYNNEI. Here the CDR3 DNA reads TGTGCCAGCAGGAACCGGGACAACTCCTACGAGCAGTACTTC. Protein product: CASRNRDNSYEQYF.

This clone was counted once. V is TRBV30 and J is TRBJ2-7; D not resolved. CDR1 and CDR2 (germline): GTSNPN, SVGIG (reference sequence). Trimming took 0 bases from V and 2 from J, leaving 5 bases between them. The CDR3 consists of 12 residues. CDR3 nucleotide sequence: TGTGCCTGGAGTGTAGCAACCTACGAGCAGTACTTC. Its translation: CAWSVATYEQYF.